A selection of T cell receptor beta chains follows, all from one sample in a study of cytomegalovirus exposure and HLA in healthy donors. Libraries were prepared by immunoSEQ multiplex PCR; TCRdb keeps only in-frame clonotypes and omits some of them. In the table there are 180,000 or so clones, less than 80% of which are singletons. Sequencing was carried out using PBMCs. Receptor source: a man younger than 35 in good health and CMV-seronegative. Each CDR3 is given with its conserved first and last residue. The D gene is left open where the match is weak. Size values are once, few and many counts, or a class for expanded clones, and some rows have none.

clone_size j_call v_call d_call cdr3_aa cdr3_nt
NA TRBJ1-6 TRBV13 NA CASSSGGNSYNSPLHF TGTGCCAGCAGCTCCGGCGGGAACTCCTATAATTCACCCCTCCACTTT
once TRBJ2-6 TRBV19 TRBD1 CASRDRGSGANVLTF TGTGCCAGCCGGGACAGGGGATCTGGGGCCAACGTCCTGACTTTC
NA TRBJ2-1 TRBV5-1 TRBD2 CASSTSGTSGEQFF TGCGCCAGCAGCACATCCGGGACTAGTGGTGAGCAGTTCTTC
NA TRBJ2-1 TRBV7-9 NA CASSLANPGDEQFF TGTGCCAGCAGCTTAGCGAACCCGGGGGATGAGCAGTTCTTC
few TRBJ1-1 TRBV13 NA CASSLGMRNTEAFF TGTGCCAGCAGCTTAGGCATGAGGAACACTGAAGCTTTCTTT
NA TRBJ2-7 TRBV2 TRBD1 CASSKTGVVEQYF TGTGCCAGCAGTAAAACAGGGGTAGTCGAGCAGTACTTC
NA TRBJ2-7 TRBV7-9 TRBD1 CASSGGTGTAEAWDEQYF TGTGCCAGCAGCGGCGGAACCGGGACAGCGGAAGCTTGGGACGAGCAGTACTTC
NA TRBJ2-1 TRBV28 TRBD1 CASSPDRVDEQFF TGTGCCAGCAGCCCCGACAGGGTGGATGAGCAGTTCTTC
NA TRBJ2-7 TRBV30 TRBD1 CAQSKRQGSSEQYF TGTGCCCAGAGTAAGCGACAGGGATCTTCGGAGCAGTACTTC
NA TRBJ2-7 TRBV6-5 TRBD2 CASSSTSGRGSYEQYF TGTGCCAGCAGTTCGACTAGCGGGCGTGGTTCCTACGAGCAGTACTTC
NA TRBJ2-2 TRBV7-8 NA CASSLARRNTGELFF TGTGCCAGCAGCTTAGCAAGGAGAAACACCGGGGAGCTGTTTTTT
once TRBJ2-7 TRBV7-9 TRBD1 CASSPDRGPYEQYF TGTGCCAGCAGCCCGGACAGGGGTCCCTACGAGCAGTACTTC
few TRBJ2-5 TRBV10-3 TRBD2 CAISGLAGEVQETQYF TGTGCCATCAGCGGACTAGCGGGAGAGGTACAAGAGACCCAGTACTTC
NA TRBJ2-7 TRBV30 TRBD1 CAWIAGGYEQYF TGTGCCTGGATAGCAGGGGGCTACGAGCAGTACTTC
NA TRBJ2-7 TRBV6-6 TRBD2 CASSSGLAGSYEQYF TGTGCCAGCAGTTCTGGACTAGCGGGGTCCTACGAGCAGTACTTC
NA TRBJ2-1 TRBV6-6 TRBD2 CASSGLAGVRNEQFF TGTGCCAGCAGTGGACTAGCGGGAGTGAGGAATGAGCAGTTCTTC
few TRBJ2-5 TRBV19 TRBD2 CASSTGGAGETQYF TGTGCCAGTAGTACCGGGGGGGCGGGAGAGACCCAGTACTTC
NA TRBJ1-1 TRBV7-9 NA CASSFDGDWTEAFF TGTGCCAGCAGCTTCGACGGGGATTGGACTGAAGCTTTCTTT
once TRBJ2-1 TRBV7-8 TRBD2 CASRRTSGTSGEQFF TGTGCCAGCAGGCGGACTAGCGGTACCTCAGGGGAGCAGTTCTTC
NA TRBJ1-5 TRBV6-6 NA CASNPRFGQGSQPQHF TGTGCCAGCAATCCTAGATTCGGTCAGGGGAGTCAGCCCCAGCATTTT
NA TRBJ1-5 TRBV4-1 TRBD1 CASSQEEGAGNQPQHF TGCGCCAGCAGCCAAGAGGAGGGGGCAGGCAATCAGCCCCAGCATTTT
NA TRBJ1-3 TRBV5-1 TRBD1 CASSLDRGAGNTIYF TGCGCCAGCAGCTTGGACAGGGGAGCTGGAAACACCATATATTTT
NA TRBJ2-7 TRBV2 NA CASSDLSSGYEQYF TGTGCCAGCAGTGATTTGAGTAGCGGATACGAGCAGTACTTC
NA TRBJ1-3 TRBV30 NA CAWSLGRGNTIYF TGTGCCTGGAGTTTGGGGAGAGGAAACACCATATATTTT
NA TRBJ1-6 TRBV27 TRBD1 CASSLSRTGGLDYNSPLHF TGTGCCAGCAGTTTATCCAGGACAGGGGGCTTAGACTATAATTCACCCCTCCACTTT
NA TRBJ1-3 TRBV29-1 NA CSVGSRGRNTIYF TGCAGCGTTGGTTCCAGGGGACGAAACACCATATATTTT
NA TRBJ1-5 TRBV2 NA CASTEQVWSNQPQHF TGTGCCAGCACAGAGCAGGTTTGGAGCAATCAGCCCCAGCATTTT
NA TRBJ2-2 TRBV27 TRBD1 CASSLRTGSTGELFF TGTGCCAGCAGTTTAAGGACAGGGTCCACCGGGGAGCTGTTTTTT
NA TRBJ2-5 TRBV28 NA CASSPDREGAQETQYF TGTGCCAGCAGTCCCGACCGGGAAGGAGCGCAAGAGACCCAGTACTTC
few TRBJ1-6 TRBV4-1 TRBD1 CASSQDRGTGVAPLHF TGCGCCAGCAGCCAAGATCGAGGGACAGGGGTGGCACCCCTCCACTTT
NA TRBJ1-3 TRBV9 NA CASSVGPSGNTIYF TGTGCCAGCAGCGTAGGGCCCTCTGGAAACACCATATATTTT
NA TRBJ2-7 TRBV5-1 TRBD2 CASSLGLAGERWNEQYF TGCGCCAGCAGCTTGGGGCTAGCGGGAGAGAGGTGGAACGAGCAGTACTTC
NA TRBJ2-3 TRBV7-3 NA CASSPAGQPYTDTQYF TGTGCCAGCAGCCCAGCCGGACAGCCGTATACAGATACGCAGTATTTT
NA TRBJ2-7 TRBV6-5 NA CASSDSYEQYF TGTGCCAGCAGCGACAGCTACGAGCAGTACTTC
NA TRBJ1-4 TRBV5-8 TRBD1 CASSMGQVATNEKLFF TGTGCCAGCAGCATGGGACAGGTTGCAACTAATGAAAAACTGTTTTTT
NA TRBJ2-3 TRBV6-4 TRBD2 CASSDSSGGADTQYF TGTGCCAGCAGTGACTCTAGCGGGGGGGCAGATACGCAGTATTTT
NA TRBJ1-1 TRBV14 TRBD1 CASSQRGSTGVVNTEAFF TGTGCCAGCAGCCAAAGGGGGTCGACAGGGGTCGTGAACACTGAAGCTTTCTTT
NA TRBJ1-2 TRBV6-5 TRBD1 CASRPTQGHYGYTF TGTGCCAGCAGGCCGACACAGGGGCACTATGGCTACACCTTC
NA TRBJ2-1 TRBV7-2 NA CASSRFGDNEQFF TGTGCCAGCAGCCGTTTCGGAGACAATGAGCAGTTCTTC